Reported below is one T cell receptor (beta chain). Its antigen is still unknown. The CDR3 runs to 16 residues. V was clipped by 0 bases and J by 4 bases, with 12 bases between them. CDR1 and CDR2 from the germline V gene are ENHRY and SYGVKD. The source of the sample is a study of radiotherapy plus CTLA-4 blockade in lung cancer. General observations from the study: Radiotherapy was combined with ipilimumab, and tumor-derived TCR clones then expanded in blood.

Only in-frame clones appear in the TCRdb table, and some are missing; sequencing was by immunoSEQ multiplex PCR. The sample has about 48,000 clones; roughly four fifths are singletons. The chain couples TRBV10-3 to TRBJ2-2; possible D gene TRBD1, 6 bases. The input for sequencing was peripheral blood, taken from a patient treated with radiotherapy plus ipilimumab. The TCR sequence derives from a human donor with non-small cell lung cancer who had stable disease on radiotherapy plus ipilimumab. The CDR3 reads CAISESLGAVTGELFF. DNA for the CDR3: TGTGCCATCAGTGAGTCGTTGGGGGCGGTCACCGGGGAGCTGTTTTTT.